Presented here are 26 T cell receptor beta chains from one specimen sequenced in a study of blood T cells in healthy people across ages. Using a J-beta primer mix together with a sample-barcoded 5' primer, a second PCR was run for roughly 6 to 12 cycles. TCRdb called the 5' RACE reads again in MiXCR, with one record for every CDR3 protein. The sample carries fewer than 750,000 distinct CDR3 sequences, under 55% recorded once. Sequences were obtained from blood. The receptors shown here come from an older man in good health.

This chain joins TRBV20-1 and TRBJ2-5; D remains ambiguous. CDR1 and CDR2 from the germline V gene are DFQATT and SNEGSKA (reference sequence). There are 15 residues in the CDR3. The V gene lost 0 bases and the J gene lost 11 bases, with 22 bases spanning the gap. The CDR3 spells CSARDRSRSTYGQYF. DNA for the CDR3: TGCAGTGCTAGAGACCGCAGTCGAAGTACCTACGGGCAGTACTTC.

As to this clonotype: Sequence at one end of the junction differs from germline and may be a read error. V gene TRBV20-1 combines with J gene TRBJ2-5, with unresolved D. Germline V gene sequence: CDR1 DFQATT, CDR2 SNEGSKA (reference sequence). The CDR3 length is 13 residues. CDR3 sequence reads: CSARDTSQEAQYF. For the CDR3, the DNA is TGCAGTGCTAGAGATACATCCCAAGAGGCCCAGTACTTC.

The CDR3 is CASSSEPRYYGYTF. The CDR3 nucleotides are TGTGCCAGCAGCTCAGAGCCCAGATATTATGGCTACACCTTC. The V and J genes are TRBV7-2 and TRBJ1-2; D is unresolved. Trimming took 4 bases from V and 5 from J, leaving 14 bases between them. The CDR3 is 14 amino acids. Looked up from germline, CDR1 is SGHTA and CDR2 is FQGNSA.

The chain has TRBV7-2 and TRBJ1-2, with a possible D match to TRBD1 (6 bases). The CDR3 spans 17 residues. Trimming cost V 2 bases and J 0 bases, with 16 bases left between them. Germline V gene lookup returns CDR1 SGHTA and CDR2 FQGNSA. The chain's CDR3 is CTSSLYVTGPANYGYTF. The CDR3 DNA is TGTACCAGCAGCTTATATGTTACAGGGCCGGCTAACTATGGCTACACCTTC.

V is TRBV19 and J is TRBJ2-3, with a possible D match to TRBD2 (5 bases). The CDR3 contains 15 residues. Trimming took off 5 bases at V and 6 bases at J, with 18 bases between the two ends. The germline gives CDR1 LNHDA, CDR2 SQIVND (reference sequence). DNA for the CDR3: TGTGCCAGTAGTGGAGGACCACTCAGAGGGGATACGCAGTATTTT. It yields the protein CASSGGPLRGDTQYF.

The CDR3 sequence: CASSLAGAGETQYF. The CDR3 DNA sequence: TGTGCCAGCAGTCTAGCGGGAGCAGGAGAGACCCAGTACTTC. The rearrangement links TRBV5-5 to TRBJ2-5; TRBD2 matches 10 bases. V lost 5 bases to trimming and J lost 4 bases; unmatched junction nucleotides: 5. The germline V gene has CDR1 SGHKS and CDR2 YYEKEE (reference sequence). The CDR3 contains 14 residues.

This clonotype has a single count. The chain carries TRBV20-1 and TRBJ1-6; D gene ambiguous. This CDR3 has 17 amino acids. Germline CDR1 is DFQATT and CDR2 is SNEGSKA (reference sequence). Trimming cost V 0 bases and J 0 bases, with 12 bases left between them. The CDR3: CSARDGSSSSYNSPLHF. CDR3 in DNA: TGCAGTGCTAGAGACGGGTCGTCCAGCTCCTATAATTCACCCCTCCACTTT.

V is TRBV27 and J is TRBJ2-3; the match to TRBD1 covers 11 bases. CDR1 and CDR2 (germline): MNHEY, SMNVEV (reference sequence). J was trimmed by 6 bases and V by 3 bases; bases with no gene match: 5. This CDR3 is 15 amino acids long. The CDR3 here is CASSFRDRGRDTQYF. CDR3 in DNA: TGTGCCAGCAGTTTTCGGGACAGGGGGAGGGATACGCAGTATTTT.

This clonotype was observed at least ten times. The chain has TRBV7-9 and TRBJ2-7, with D unclear. The CDR3 contains 11 residues. From germline, CDR1 is SEHNR and CDR2 FQNEAQ (reference sequence). The ends were cut back, 5 bases at V and 4 bases at J, with 6 bases in the middle. CDR3 bases: TGTGCCAGCAGCCCGCAATACGAGCAGTACTTC. This translates into CASSPQYEQYF.

This clonotype was found a few times. The V and J genes are TRBV10-3 and TRBJ2-1, with a possible D match to TRBD1 (6 bases). CDR1 and CDR2 (germline): ENHRY, SYGVKD. The V and J ends lost 6 bases and 5 bases respectively, with 14 bases between them. The CDR3 has 14 residues. The CDR3 is CAISHRVGDNEQFF. The CDR3 nucleotides are TGTGCCATCAGCCACAGGGTGGGGGACAATGAGCAGTTCTTC.

Worth noting for this clonotype: This may come from a read error, since a much larger clone is one base off. V and J are TRBV28 and TRBJ2-7, with D possibly called TRBD1 or TRBD2 (5 bases each). Germline V gives CDR1 MDHEN, CDR2 SYDVKM. The CDR3 spans 14 residues. This CDR3 reads CAAATPGTSYERYF. The CDR3 region has the DNA TGTGCCGCAGCCACGCCCGGGACCTCCTACGAGCGGTACTTC.

This chain links TRBV6-6 with TRBJ2-7; D possibly corresponds to TRBD2 (5 bases). Trimming cost V 6 bases and J 3 bases, with 12 bases left between them. Germline CDR1 is MNHNY and CDR2 is SVGAGI (reference sequence). There are 13 residues in the CDR3. This CDR3 is CASSPVTSYEQYF. The CDR3 DNA reads as TGTGCCAGCAGCCCCGTCACTAGCTACGAGCAGTACTTC.

The chain employs TRBV20-1 and TRBJ1-5; a weak D match, TRBD1 (6 bases). The CDR3 is made up of 13 amino acids. V lost 1 base, J lost 7 bases, and 11 bases lay in between. Germline V CDR1 and CDR2: DFQATT, SNEGSKA (reference sequence). DNA for the CDR3: TGCAGTGCTAGAGCGTTACAGGGCCAGCCCCAGCATTTT. Protein product: CSARALQGQPQHF.

This clonotype was counted a few times. This sequence joins TRBV7-9 and TRBJ2-7; 8 bases line up with TRBD2. The germline V gene encodes CDR1 SEHNR and CDR2 FQNEAQ (reference sequence). The CDR3 has 14 amino acids. With 3 bases clipped from V and 4 bases from J, the junction kept 5 bases outside the gene matches. CDR3: CASSFGGRTYEQYF. CDR3 DNA: TGTGCCAGCAGCTTCGGCGGGAGGACGTACGAGCAGTACTTC.

The rearrangement links TRBV29-1 to TRBJ2-1, with D hard to call. V was clipped by 4 bases and J by 7 bases, with 14 bases between them. The CDR3 is 13 residues long. The germline V gene encodes CDR1 SQVTM and CDR2 ANQGSEA. The CDR3 region is CSVVGQAHNEQFF. CDR3 in DNA: TGCAGCGTTGTTGGGCAGGCCCATAATGAGCAGTTCTTC.

The chain links TRBV20-1 to TRBJ1-6, with D possibly matching TRBD1 (6 bases). V was trimmed by 0 bases and J by 9 bases, leaving 15 bases between them. The CDR3 has 15 amino acids. The germline V gene encodes CDR1 DFQATT and CDR2 SNEGSKA (reference sequence). As DNA, the CDR3 is TGCAGTGCTAGAGATCGGGGGGGGCTAAGTTCACCCCTCCACTTT. Its protein product is CSARDRGGLSSPLHF.

J is TRBJ1-5 and V is TRBV20-1; 7 bases align to TRBD1. Germline loops: CDR1 DFQATT, CDR2 SNEGSKA (reference sequence). The CDR3 has 14 residues. The V gene end was trimmed by 4 bases and the J gene end by 4 bases; junction bases not matched to a gene: 7. CDR3 coding DNA: TGCAGTGCTATGTCCGGGACAGATAATCAGCCCCAGCATTTT. Translated: CSAMSGTDNQPQHF.

This clonotype was seen more than once but under ten times. The genes are TRBV7-2 and TRBJ2-1; 8 bases align to TRBD2. Trimming took 5 bases from V and 7 from J; bases not matched to a gene: 7. This CDR3 spans 14 amino acids. In germline, CDR1 is SGHTA, CDR2 FQGNSA. CDR3 bases: TGTGCCAGCAGCCCTTCGGGGGGGGTAAATGAGCAGTTCTTC. Its translation is CASSPSGGVNEQFF.

J is TRBJ2-5 and V is TRBV20-1; 9 positions agree with TRBD2. Germline-derived CDR1 and CDR2 are DFQATT and SNEGSKA (reference sequence). CDR3 size: 15 residues. V shed 3 bases and J 5 bases; nucleotides not matched to a gene: 10. The CDR3 reads CSARSGGSGRETQYF. The CDR3 DNA follows: TGCAGTGCTAGGAGCGGGGGAAGCGGGAGGGAGACCCAGTACTTC.

The chain recombines TRBV4-2 with TRBJ1-5; D is possibly TRBD1 (6 bases). Germline CDR1 reads LGHNA; CDR2 reads YNFKEQ. The CDR3 is 15 amino acids. V lost 3 bases, J lost 3 bases, and 12 bases lay in between. CDR3 sequence reads: CASSHSGQPNQPQHF. For the CDR3, the DNA is TGTGCCAGCAGCCACTCTGGACAGCCCAATCAGCCCCAGCATTTT.

In its sample, this clonotype was seen once. The chain employs TRBV5-1 and TRBJ1-1, with unresolved D. The CDR3 is 14 amino acids. The V gene lost 4 bases and the J gene lost 1 base, with 11 bases spanning the gap. Germline V gene sequence: CDR1 SGHRS, CDR2 YFSETQ. This CDR3 reads CASSITRENTEAFF. In DNA form, the CDR3 reads TGCGCCAGCAGCATAACACGCGAGAACACTGAAGCTTTCTTT. Complete variable domain (other parts from reference TRBV5-1 and TRBJ1-1): KAGVTQTPRYLIKTRGQQVTLSCSPISGHRSVSWYQQTPGQGLQFLFEYFSETQRNKGNFPGRFSGRQFSNSRSEMNVSTLELGDSALYLCASSITRENTEAFFGQGTRLTVV.

The chain joins TRBV2 to TRBJ2-3; 12 nucleotides match TRBD2. Germline V gene sequence: CDR1 SNHLY, CDR2 FYNNEI. The CDR3 length is 13 residues. The chain's CDR3 is CAGTSGSTDTQYF. Here the CDR3 DNA reads TGTGCGGGGACTAGCGGGAGCACAGATACGCAGTATTTT.

This clonotype was counted ten times or more. The V gene is TRBV7-2, the J gene TRBJ2-7; 9 bases map to TRBD1. Unmatched junction bases numbered 8, after V lost 5 bases and J lost 0 bases. The CDR3 extends over 16 amino acids. Germline V gene sequence: CDR1 SGHTA, CDR2 FQGNSA. CDR3 in DNA: TGTGCCAGCAGCGTATCCGGGACAGGGATCTCCTACGAGCAGTACTTC. Protein product: CASSVSGTGISYEQYF.

This clonotype was detected a few times. The chain couples TRBV11-3 to TRBJ2-3; maybe TRBD1 (6 bases). CDR1 is SGHNT, CDR2 YENEEA, per germline. This CDR3 is built from 15 residues. The V gene lost 4 bases and the J gene lost 4 bases, with 15 bases spanning the gap. Here the CDR3 DNA reads TGTGCCAGCAGCTCCAGACCTTCAGGGGCAGATACGCAGTATTTT. It yields the protein CASSSRPSGADTQYF.

This clonotype showed up many times. The chain recombines TRBV6-6 with TRBJ2-6; D tentatively reads TRBD1 or TRBD2 (7 bases each). Germline V CDR1 and CDR2: MNHNY, SVGAGI (reference sequence). V lost 7 bases to trimming and J lost 0 bases, with 19 bases between them. This CDR3 comprises 18 residues. The CDR3 sequence is CASTGGDRFFSGANVLTF. The DNA of the CDR3 is TGTGCCAGCACAGGGGGGGACCGGTTCTTCTCTGGGGCCAACGTCCTGACTTTC.

This clonotype was counted only a few times. The genes are TRBV7-2 and TRBJ2-3, with 8 bases lining up with TRBD2. V lost 5 bases and J lost 8; bases outside the gene matches: 9. This CDR3 is built from 14 residues. The germline CDR1 and CDR2 sequences are SGHTA and FQGNSA. As DNA, the CDR3 is TGTGCCAGCAGCCCTATAGCGGGGCAAGCTACGCAGTATTTT. Translation gives CASSPIAGQATQYF.